What follows are 27 T cell receptor beta chains derived from one specimen sequenced in a study of cytomegalovirus exposure and HLA in healthy donors. The PCR made use of 60 Vbeta and 13 Jbeta primers. Sequencing used immunoSEQ multiplex PCR; TCRdb keeps in-frame clones, though not all of them. Among around 130,000 clones listed, approximately 80% were seen once. Sample: PBMCs. These receptors were collected from a man aged 40-55 years in good health and CMV-seronegative.

Worth noting for this clone: One end of the junction varies from germline; a read error may be responsible. This chain links TRBV30 with TRBJ2-4; 7 positions match TRBD1. This CDR3 spans 13 amino acids. Germline-derived CDR1 and CDR2 are GTSNPN and SVGIG (reference sequence). CDR3 sequence: CAWMGDSKNSQYF. The CDR3 bases are TGTGCCTGGATGGGGGACAGTAAAAACAGTCAGTACTTC. Full variable domain (outside the CDR3, taken from reference TRBV30 and TRBJ2-4): SQTIHQWPATLVQPVGSPLSLECTVEGTSNPNLYWYRQAAGRGLQLLFYSVGIGQISSEVPQNLSASRPQDRQFILSSKKLLLSDSGFYLCAWMGDSKNSQYFGAGTRLSVL.

This chain joins TRBV7-2 and TRBJ1-2; D gene ambiguous. The CDR3 totals 15 residues. The V gene lost 3 bases and the J gene lost 4 bases, with 15 bases spanning the gap. Germline V gene data show CDR1 as SGHTA and CDR2 as FQGNSA. The CDR3 coding sequence is TGTGCCAGCAGCTTCATGGGAGCCCAAACCTATGGCTACACCTTC. It yields the protein CASSFMGAQTYGYTF.

The chain is built from TRBV29-1 and TRBJ2-7, with 8 bases identical to TRBD2. The ends lost 7 bases at V and 2 bases at J; junction bases unmatched: 4. Germline values: CDR1 SQVTM, CDR2 ANQGSEA. The CDR3 length is 12 residues. The CDR3 bases are TGCAGCGCCAGCGGGAGCCCCTACGAGCAGTACTTC. This translates into CSASGSPYEQYF.

The gene calls are TRBV19 and TRBJ1-4; D remains unclear. With 1 base removed from V and 2 bases from J, the gap between germline ends came to 8 bases. The CDR3 spans 15 residues. Germline-derived CDR1 and CDR2 are LNHDA and SQIVND (reference sequence). CDR3 nucleotide sequence: TGTGCCAGTAGTATAGGAACAGCCACTAATGAAAAACTGTTTTTT. It codes for CASSIGTATNEKLFF.

This clone was observed once. This rearrangement joins TRBV9 to TRBJ2-7, with TRBD2 matching 12 bases. J lost 7 bases, V lost 5 bases, and 10 bases had no gene match. Germline V lookup: CDR1 SGDLS, CDR2 YYNGEE. The CDR3 contains 15 residues. The CDR3 DNA is TGTGCCAGCAGTCCCGACCTAGCGGGGGGGAGGGAGCAGTACTTC. This gives the protein CASSPDLAGGREQYF.

This clone was detected only a few times. The chain combines TRBV9 with TRBJ1-2; no firm D call. The CDR3 is 15 residues long. Germline CDR1 and CDR2: SGDLS and YYNGEE. With 0 bases removed from V and 0 bases from J, the gap between germline ends came to 9 bases. The CDR3 DNA reads TGTGCCAGCAGCGTAGCGACAAACTCTAACTATGGCTACACCTTC. It specifies CASSVATNSNYGYTF.

This clone appeared a few times. The CDR3 DNA reads as TGTGCCAGCAGGCCGAGACTAGCGGGAGCCAATGAGCAGTTCTTC. Encoded protein: CASRPRLAGANEQFF. This chain connects TRBV6-5 to TRBJ2-1, with 12 bases matching TRBD2. Germline V gene lookup returns CDR1 MNHEY and CDR2 SVGAGI. Losses at the gene ends were 6 bases for V and 6 bases for J; bases not matched to a gene: 6. The CDR3 runs to 15 residues.

This sequence joins TRBV30 and TRBJ2-5; perhaps TRBD1 as D (5 bases). The CDR3 is 12 amino acids. Germline CDR1 GTSNPN, CDR2 SVGIG (reference sequence). V was pared by 5 bases and J by 4 bases, with 11 bases between. The CDR3 here is CAWGQGRETQYF. CDR3 bases: TGTGCCTGGGGGCAGGGAAGAGAGACCCAGTACTTC.

Regarding this clone: A junction boundary mismatches the germline segment, possibly from a read error. The chain combines TRBV11-2 with TRBJ2-1, with D perhaps TRBD2 (6 bases). Per germline, CDR1 SGHAT and CDR2 FQNNGV. The CDR3 runs to 18 residues. CDR3 sequence reads: CASSLETQGGFSYNEQFF. CDR3 coding DNA: TGTGCTAGCAGCTTAGAAACCCAGGGAGGTTTCTCCTACAATGAGCAGTTCTTC. The entire variable domain, with the rest obtained from reference TRBV11-2 and TRBJ2-1, is as follows: EAGVAQSPRYKIIEKRQSVAFWCNPISGHATLYWYQQILGQGPKLLIQFQNNGVVDDSQLPKDRFSAERLKGVDSTLKIQPAKLEDSAVYLCASSLETQGGFSYNEQFFGPGTRLTVL.

This chain links TRBV19 with TRBJ2-1; maybe TRBD2 (5 bases). The CDR3 spans 13 residues. The germline V and J ends were trimmed by 4 bases and 6 bases, with 10 bases remaining between them. CDR1 LNHDA and CDR2 SQIVND come from the germline V gene (reference sequence). This chain's CDR3 is CASSNRELNEQFF. The CDR3, as DNA: TGTGCCAGTAGTAATCGGGAACTCAATGAGCAGTTCTTC.

The chain joins TRBV6-4 to TRBJ2-1; 7 nucleotides match TRBD2. Germline V gene data show CDR1 as MRHNA and CDR2 as SNTAGT. The CDR3 covers 14 residues. The V gene end was trimmed by 6 bases and the J gene end by 5 bases; junction bases not matched to a gene: 7. In DNA, the CDR3 is TGTGCCAGCAGCCGACTAGCAGGCGACAATGAGCAGTTCTTC. This gives the protein CASSRLAGDNEQFF.

CDR3 DNA: TGTGCCTCGGGACTAGCATCAGATACGCAGTATTTT. It is translated as CASGLASDTQYF. J is TRBJ2-3 and V is TRBV7-9; 9 bases are a match to TRBD2. This CDR3 region has 12 residues. The J segment lost 4 bases and the V segment lost 11 bases, leaving 4 bases of the junction unmatched. CDR1 and CDR2 from the germline V gene are SEHNR and FQNEAQ (reference sequence). The variable domain in full, completed from reference TRBV7-9 and TRBJ2-3, reads DTGVSQNPRHKITKRGQNVTFRCDPISEHNRLYWYRQTLGQGPEFLTYFQNEAQLEKSRLLSDRFSAERPKGSFSTLEIQRTEQGDSAMYLCASGLASDTQYFGPGTRLTVL.

This clone showed up just a few times. J is TRBJ1-1 and V is TRBV27, with a tentative D call TRBD1 (6 bases). Germline V gene sequence: CDR1 MNHEY, CDR2 SMNVEV (reference sequence). V lost 2 bases and J lost 4, with 14 bases in between. The CDR3 spans 15 residues. CDR3 sequence: CASSLMGAPRTEAFF. The CDR3 nucleotides read TGTGCCAGCAGTTTAATGGGGGCCCCGCGCACTGAAGCTTTCTTT.

The chain is built from TRBV9 and TRBJ2-7; D is possibly TRBD2 (7 bases). Germline V lookup: CDR1 SGDLS, CDR2 YYNGEE. This CDR3 contains 19 residues. V was trimmed by 0 bases and J by 8 bases, leaving 30 bases between them. The CDR3 DNA is TGTGCCAGCAGCGTAGCCACGGGGGGCAGGACTAGGGAAATTTTGAAGCAGTACTTC. This codes for CASSVATGGRTREILKQYF.

The chain recombines TRBV15 with TRBJ1-4; D call uncertain. Trimming pared 5 bases from V and 1 base from J, leaving 14 bases between. Germline V lookup: CDR1 LNHNV, CDR2 YYDKDF (reference sequence). The CDR3 consists of 16 residues. The CDR3 DNA is TGTGCCACCAGCTCCCGAGTCAGGCAAACTAATGAAAAACTGTTTTTT. Protein: CATSSRVRQTNEKLFF.

This clone was found once. The DNA of the CDR3 is TGTGCCAGCAGGTCCCCTCCTGGAAACACCATATATTTT. Its translation is CASRSPPGNTIYF. This chain joins TRBV9 and TRBJ1-3; no clear D gene. Germline lookup yields CDR1 SGDLS and CDR2 YYNGEE. This CDR3 is 13 amino acids long. Trimming took off 5 bases at V and 2 bases at J, with 8 bases between the two ends.

The V and J genes are TRBV30 and TRBJ1-4; D is uncertain. The CDR3 runs 14 residues. CDR1 is GTSNPN, CDR2 SVGIG, per germline (reference sequence). V lost 2 bases to trimming and J lost 3 bases, with 10 bases between them. CDR3 in amino acids: CAWSFGVANEKLFF. CDR3 DNA: TGTGCCTGGAGTTTCGGGGTGGCTAATGAAAAACTGTTTTTT.

The chain employs TRBV10-1 and TRBJ2-7; 10 bases are shared with TRBD1. V gave up 2 bases and J gave up 2 bases; unmatched junction bases: 3. The CDR3 length is 15 residues. In germline, CDR1 is WNHNN, CDR2 SYGVQD (reference sequence). The CDR3 sequence is CASSEGTGAPYEQYF. The DNA of the CDR3 is TGCGCCAGCAGTGAGGGGACAGGGGCCCCCTACGAGCAGTACTTC.

The chain has TRBV6-5 and TRBJ1-6; D is ambiguous. Per germline, CDR1 MNHEY and CDR2 SVGAGI. The CDR3 runs to 11 residues. V was shortened by 5 bases and J by 17 bases, with 13 bases between the two germline ends. CDR3 sequence: CASSDGVRFHF. The CDR3 nucleotides are TGTGCCAGCAGTGACGGGGTTCGCTTCCACTTT.

The V gene is TRBV28, the J gene TRBJ1-2, with TRBD1 matching 7 bases. Trimming cost V 6 bases and J 3 bases; bases outside gene matches: 7. Looked up from germline, CDR1 is MDHEN and CDR2 is SYDVKM. The CDR3 is 14 residues long. CDR3 nucleotide sequence: TGTGCCAGCAGCCCCGGGACAGAACACTATGGCTACACCTTC. This gives the protein CASSPGTEHYGYTF.

This clone was detected only once. This chain connects TRBV27 to TRBJ1-2, with D possibly TRBD1 on 5 matching bases. V was clipped by 2 bases and J by 6 bases, with 13 bases between them. The V gene's germline CDR1 is MNHEY and CDR2 SMNVEV (reference sequence). The CDR3 has 14 amino acids. CDR3: CASSLGRQGNGYTF. In DNA form, the CDR3 reads TGTGCCAGCAGTTTAGGGCGGCAGGGAAATGGCTACACCTTC.

This clone came up once. This sequence joins TRBV5-1 and TRBJ1-3; 7 bases fit TRBD1. After removal of 4 bases from V and 0 bases from J, the junction contained 10 bases not matched to a gene. Looked up from germline, CDR1 is SGHRS and CDR2 is YFSETQ. The length of the CDR3 is 17 residues. The CDR3 DNA reads as TGCGCCAGCAGCAAAACAGGGGCCATCTCCTCTGGAAACACCATATATTTT. It yields the protein CASSKTGAISSGNTIYF.

The chain uses TRBV19 and TRBJ2-7, with TRBD2 matching 7 bases. In germline, CDR1 is LNHDA, CDR2 SQIVND (reference sequence). The CDR3 runs to 15 residues. V was clipped by 4 bases and J by 2 bases; unmatched bases: 8. The CDR3 region is CASSKGAGTTYEQYF. In DNA form, the CDR3 reads TGTGCCAGTAGTAAAGGGGCAGGGACTACCTACGAGCAGTACTTC. The full variable domain, rest sourced from reference TRBV19 and TRBJ2-7, is DGGITQSPKYLFRKEGQNVTLSCEQNLNHDAMYWYRQDPGQGLRLIYYSQIVNDFQKGDIAEGYSVSREKKESFPLTVTSAQKNPTAFYLCASSKGAGTTYEQYFGPGTRLTVT.

With respect to this clone: At one end, the junction sequence differs from germline, possibly due to a read error. V usage is TRBV30 and J usage is TRBJ2-6; D perhaps matches TRBD2 (6 bases). The CDR3 contains 14 residues. From germline, CDR1 is GTSNPN and CDR2 SVGIG (reference sequence). CDR3 coding DNA: TGTGCCTGGAGTCGGGACTCTGGGGCCAACGGCCTGACTTTC. Translating it yields CAWSRDSGANGLTF.

The chain recombines TRBV11-2 with TRBJ1-3, with D uncertain. The V gene's germline CDR1 is SGHAT and CDR2 FQNNGV. With 5 bases removed from V and 4 bases from J, the gap between germline ends came to 9 bases. There are 13 residues in the CDR3. The CDR3 bases are TGTGCCAGCAGCCGTCCGGGGGGAAACACCATATATTTT. Amino acid sequence: CASSRPGGNTIYF.

The rearrangement uses TRBV6-5 and TRBJ1-2; 7 bases line up with TRBD1. The CDR3 is made up of 13 amino acids. V lost 6 bases to trimming and J lost 4 bases; unmatched junction nucleotides: 5. From germline, CDR1 is MNHEY and CDR2 SVGAGI. Here the CDR3 DNA reads TGTGCCAGCAGCTTCGACAGGGTCTATGGCTACACCTTC. Translation: CASSFDRVYGYTF.

This sequence joins TRBV30 and TRBJ2-6, with 12 bases aligning to TRBD1. The V gene's germline CDR1 is GTSNPN and CDR2 SVGIG (reference sequence). The CDR3 runs to 18 residues. V lost 6 bases, J lost 3 bases, and 12 bases stayed unmatched. CDR3 DNA sequence: TGTGCCTGCACCATGACCGGGACAGGGGGCTATGGGGCCAACGTCCTGACTTTC. Translated, it gives CACTMTGTGGYGANVLTF.